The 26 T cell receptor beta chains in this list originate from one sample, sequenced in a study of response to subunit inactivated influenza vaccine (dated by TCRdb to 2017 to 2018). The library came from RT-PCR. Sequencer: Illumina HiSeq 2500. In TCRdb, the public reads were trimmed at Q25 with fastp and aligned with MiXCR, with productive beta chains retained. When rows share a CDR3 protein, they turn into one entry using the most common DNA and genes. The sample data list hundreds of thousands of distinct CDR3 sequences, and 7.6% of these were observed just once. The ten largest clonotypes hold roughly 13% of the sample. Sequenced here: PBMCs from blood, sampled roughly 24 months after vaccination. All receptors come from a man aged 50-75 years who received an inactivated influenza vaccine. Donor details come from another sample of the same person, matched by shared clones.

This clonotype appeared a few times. CDR3 nucleotides: TGTGCCAGCAGCCAAGATCGAGTGCGCAGGGAGCGATACGACACTGAAGCTTTCTTT. As protein: CASSQDRVRRERYDTEAFF. The chain has TRBV3-2 and TRBJ1-1; TRBD1, the D gene given by the table, was not confirmed from the DNA. TRBV3-2 is deemed a pseudogene. The length of the CDR3 is 19 residues.

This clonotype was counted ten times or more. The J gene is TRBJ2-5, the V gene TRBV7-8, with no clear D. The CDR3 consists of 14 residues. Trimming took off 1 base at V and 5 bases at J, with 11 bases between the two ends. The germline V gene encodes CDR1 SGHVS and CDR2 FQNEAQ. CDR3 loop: CASSLGHPQETQYF. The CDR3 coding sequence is TGTGCCAGCAGCTTAGGACACCCCCAGGAGACCCAGTACTTC.

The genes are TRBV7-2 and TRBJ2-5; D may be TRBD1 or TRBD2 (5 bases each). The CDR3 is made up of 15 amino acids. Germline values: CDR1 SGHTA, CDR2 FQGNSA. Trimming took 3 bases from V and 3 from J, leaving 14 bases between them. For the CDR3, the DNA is TGTGCCAGCAGCTTTAGGGCAGGGACGGAAGAGACCCAGTACTTC. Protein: CASSFRAGTEETQYF.

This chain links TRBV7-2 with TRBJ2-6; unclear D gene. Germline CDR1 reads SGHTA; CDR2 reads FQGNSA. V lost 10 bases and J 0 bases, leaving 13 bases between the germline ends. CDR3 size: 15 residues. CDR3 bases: TGTGCCACCTCCCCTTCTGTCTCTGGGGCCAACGTCCTGACTTTC. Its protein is CATSPSVSGANVLTF.

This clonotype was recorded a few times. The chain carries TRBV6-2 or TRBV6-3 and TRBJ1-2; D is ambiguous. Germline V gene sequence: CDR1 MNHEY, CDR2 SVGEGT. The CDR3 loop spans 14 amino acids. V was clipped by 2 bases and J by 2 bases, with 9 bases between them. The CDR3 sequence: CASSYRVRNYGYTF. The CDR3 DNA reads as TGTGCCAGCAGTTACAGGGTTCGGAACTATGGCTACACCTTC.

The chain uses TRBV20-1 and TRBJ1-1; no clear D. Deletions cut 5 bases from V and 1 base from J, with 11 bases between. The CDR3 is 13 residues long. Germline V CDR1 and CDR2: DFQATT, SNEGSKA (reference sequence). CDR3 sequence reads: CSAPRPGNTEAFF. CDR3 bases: TGCAGTGCTCCTAGGCCGGGGAACACTGAAGCTTTCTTT.

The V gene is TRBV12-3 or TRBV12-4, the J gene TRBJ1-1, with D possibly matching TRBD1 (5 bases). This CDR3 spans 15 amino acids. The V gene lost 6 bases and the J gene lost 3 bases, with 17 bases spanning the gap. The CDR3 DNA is TGTGCCAGCAGGATATCAGGGTGGGGGTACACTGAAGCTTTCTTT. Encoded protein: CASRISGWGYTEAFF.

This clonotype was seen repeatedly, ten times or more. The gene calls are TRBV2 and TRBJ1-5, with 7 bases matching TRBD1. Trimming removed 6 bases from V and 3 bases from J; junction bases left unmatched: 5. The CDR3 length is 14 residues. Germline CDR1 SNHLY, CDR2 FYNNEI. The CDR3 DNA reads TGTGCCAGCAGCTCCGGGACAGTCAATCAGCCCCAGCATTTT. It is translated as CASSSGTVNQPQHF.

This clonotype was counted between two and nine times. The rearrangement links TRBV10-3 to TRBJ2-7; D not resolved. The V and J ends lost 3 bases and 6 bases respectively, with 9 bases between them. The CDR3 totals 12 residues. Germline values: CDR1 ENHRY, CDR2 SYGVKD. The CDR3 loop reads CAISESASEQYF. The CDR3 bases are TGTGCCATCAGTGAATCGGCCTCCGAGCAGTACTTC.

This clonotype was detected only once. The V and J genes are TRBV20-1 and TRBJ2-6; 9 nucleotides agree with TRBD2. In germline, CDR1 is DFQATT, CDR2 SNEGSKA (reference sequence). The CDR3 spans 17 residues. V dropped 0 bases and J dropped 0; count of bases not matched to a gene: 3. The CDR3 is CSARELAGLSGANVLTF. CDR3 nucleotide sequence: TGCAGTGCTAGAGAACTAGCGGGCCTCTCTGGGGCCAACGTCCTGACTTTC.

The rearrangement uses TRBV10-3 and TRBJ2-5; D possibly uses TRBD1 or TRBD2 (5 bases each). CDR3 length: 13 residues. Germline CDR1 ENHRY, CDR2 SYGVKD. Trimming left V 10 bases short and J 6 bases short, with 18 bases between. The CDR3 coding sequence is TGTGCCAGCGAGGGACCCACCCGGAAGACCCAGTACTTC. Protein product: CASEGPTRKTQYF.

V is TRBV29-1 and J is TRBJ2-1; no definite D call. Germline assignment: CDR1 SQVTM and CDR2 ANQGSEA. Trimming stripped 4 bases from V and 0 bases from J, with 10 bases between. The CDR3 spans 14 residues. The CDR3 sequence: CSVAGSRSYNEQFF. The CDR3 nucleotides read TGCAGCGTTGCCGGCAGTCGCTCCTACAATGAGCAGTTCTTC.

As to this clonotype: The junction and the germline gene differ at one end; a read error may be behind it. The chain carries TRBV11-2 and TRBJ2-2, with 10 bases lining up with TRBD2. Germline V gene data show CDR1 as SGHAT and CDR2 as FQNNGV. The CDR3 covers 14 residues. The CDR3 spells CASTLAGGAGELFF. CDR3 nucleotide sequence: TGTGCCAGCACCTTAGCGGGGGGTGCAGGGGAGCTGTTTTTT.

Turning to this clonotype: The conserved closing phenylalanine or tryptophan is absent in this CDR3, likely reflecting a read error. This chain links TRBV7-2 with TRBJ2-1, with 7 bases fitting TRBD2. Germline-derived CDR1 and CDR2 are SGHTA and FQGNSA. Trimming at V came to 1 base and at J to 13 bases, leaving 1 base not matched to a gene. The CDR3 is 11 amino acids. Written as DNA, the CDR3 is TGTGCCAGCAGCTTAGAGCGGGGCCAGTTCTCC. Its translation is CASSLERGQFS.

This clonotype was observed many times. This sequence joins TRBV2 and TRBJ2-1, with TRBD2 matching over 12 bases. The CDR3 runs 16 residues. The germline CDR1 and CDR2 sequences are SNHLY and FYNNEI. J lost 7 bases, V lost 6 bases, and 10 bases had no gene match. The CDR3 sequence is CASRPSGLAGKNEQFF. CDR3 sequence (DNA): TGTGCCAGCAGACCCAGCGGACTAGCGGGAAAGAATGAGCAGTTCTTC.

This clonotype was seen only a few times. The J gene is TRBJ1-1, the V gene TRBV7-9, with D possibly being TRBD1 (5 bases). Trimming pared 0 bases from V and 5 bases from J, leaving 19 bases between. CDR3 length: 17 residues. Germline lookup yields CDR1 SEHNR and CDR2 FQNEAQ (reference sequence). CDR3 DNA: TGTGCCAGCAGCTTAGCCTTAATTTCGGCAGGGAGGACTGAAGCTTTCTTT. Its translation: CASSLALISAGRTEAFF.

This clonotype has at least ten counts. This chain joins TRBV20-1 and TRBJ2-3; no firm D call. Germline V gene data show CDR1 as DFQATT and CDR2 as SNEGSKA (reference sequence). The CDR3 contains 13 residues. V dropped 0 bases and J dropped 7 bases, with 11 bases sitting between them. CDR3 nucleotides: TGCAGTGCTAGAGATGGTGGTAGGCATACGCAGTATTTT. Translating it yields CSARDGGRHTQYF.

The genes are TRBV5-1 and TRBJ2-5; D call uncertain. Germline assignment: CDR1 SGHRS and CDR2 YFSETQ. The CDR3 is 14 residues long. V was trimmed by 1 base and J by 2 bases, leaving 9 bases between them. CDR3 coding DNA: TGCGCCAGCAGCTTGCTCCCCGGGCAAGAGACCCAGTACTTC. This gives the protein CASSLLPGQETQYF.

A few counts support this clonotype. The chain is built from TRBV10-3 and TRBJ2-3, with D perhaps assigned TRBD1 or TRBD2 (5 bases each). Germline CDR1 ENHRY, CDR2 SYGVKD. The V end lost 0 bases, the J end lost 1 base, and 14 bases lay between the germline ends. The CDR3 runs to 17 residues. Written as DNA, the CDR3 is TGTGCCATCAGTGAGTCGTTGGGGGAGTTTGGCACAGATACGCAGTATTTT. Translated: CAISESLGEFGTDTQYF.

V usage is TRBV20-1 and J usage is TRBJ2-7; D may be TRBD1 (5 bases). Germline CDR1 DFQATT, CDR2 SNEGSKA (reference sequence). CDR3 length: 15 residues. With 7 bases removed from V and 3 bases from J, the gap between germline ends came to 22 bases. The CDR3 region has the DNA TGCAGTGTTAGGGGATCCACAGGACCCGGCTACGAGCAGTACTTC. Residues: CSVRGSTGPGYEQYF.

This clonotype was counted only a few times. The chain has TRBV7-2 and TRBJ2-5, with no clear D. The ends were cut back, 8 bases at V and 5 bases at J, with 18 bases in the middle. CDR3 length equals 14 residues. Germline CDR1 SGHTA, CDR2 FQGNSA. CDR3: CASSGRAVMETQYF. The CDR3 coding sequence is TGTGCCAGCTCCGGACGTGCAGTGATGGAGACCCAGTACTTC. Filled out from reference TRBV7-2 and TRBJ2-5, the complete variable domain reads GAGVSQSPSNKVTEKGKDVELRCDPISGHTALYWYRQSLGQGLEFLIYFQGNSAPDKSGLPSDRFSAERTGGSVSTLTIQRTQQEDSAVYLCASSGRAVMETQYFGPGTRLLVL.

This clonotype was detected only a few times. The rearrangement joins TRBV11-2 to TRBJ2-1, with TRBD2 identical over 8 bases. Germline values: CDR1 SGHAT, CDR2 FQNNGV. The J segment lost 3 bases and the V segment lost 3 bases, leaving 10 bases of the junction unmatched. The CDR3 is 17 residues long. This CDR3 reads CASSLLTSDWYYNEQFF. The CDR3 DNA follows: TGTGCCAGCAGCTTGCTGACTAGCGACTGGTACTACAATGAGCAGTTCTTC.

The DNA for the CDR3 is TGTGCCAGCATCACAGGGGCGATGGGGACCACTGAAGCTTTCTTT. Translating it yields CASITGAMGTTEAFF. The chain carries TRBV7-2 and TRBJ1-1, with TRBD1 matching over 7 bases. In germline, CDR1 is SGHTA, CDR2 FQGNSA. The CDR3 covers 15 residues. After removal of 7 bases from V and 4 bases from J, the junction contained 12 bases not matched to a gene.

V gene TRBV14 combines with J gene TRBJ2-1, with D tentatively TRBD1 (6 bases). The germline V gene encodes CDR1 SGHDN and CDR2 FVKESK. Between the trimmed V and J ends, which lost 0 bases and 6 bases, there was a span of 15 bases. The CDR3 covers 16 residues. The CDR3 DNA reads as TGTGCCAGCAGCCAAGAAATAGGGGGACCGCTCAATGAGCAGTTCTTC. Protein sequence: CASSQEIGGPLNEQFF.

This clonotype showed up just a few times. CDR3 loop: CATSEPGGTEAFF. The CDR3 DNA reads as TGTGCCACCAGTGAGCCAGGGGGCACTGAAGCTTTCTTT. The chain has TRBV24-1 and TRBJ1-1, with TRBD1 matching over 7 bases. In germline, CDR1 is KGHDR, CDR2 SFDVKD. Trimming at V came to 4 bases and at J to 4 bases, leaving 2 bases not matched to a gene. The CDR3 consists of 13 residues.

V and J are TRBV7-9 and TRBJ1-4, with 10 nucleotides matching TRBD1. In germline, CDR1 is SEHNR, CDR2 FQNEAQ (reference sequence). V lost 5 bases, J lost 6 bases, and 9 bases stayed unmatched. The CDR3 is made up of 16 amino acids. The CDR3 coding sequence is TGTGCCAGCAGCCCCCTCCCGGGACAGGGGCATGAAAAACTGTTTTTT. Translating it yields CASSPLPGQGHEKLFF.